This T cell receptor beta chain was found in a study of shared clonotypes between healthy human individuals. Findings and caveats of the study: Blood alone was sampled, and tissue repertoires likely differ.

This clone was counted a few times. What it binds is unknown. At deep level, the assay was performed. With ten immunoSEQ deep assay plates, unsorted PBMC DNA underwent sequencing. This table comes from immunoSEQ multiplex PCR, and its TCRdb copy is limited to in-frame clones, with some not included. The sample includes about 450,000 clones, roughly 78% of them seen just once. The CDR3 has 17 amino acids. Looked up from germline, CDR1 is PRHDT and CDR2 is FYEKMQ (reference sequence). Trimming removed 5 bases from V and 6 bases from J; junction bases left unmatched: 9. The specimen sequenced was PBMCs. V and J are TRBV13 and TRBJ2-1, with 14 bases lining up with TRBD2. This receptor was taken from a woman in her forties in good health. Some clones in this sample may be carry-over from other donors' samples. CDR3 residues: CASSQLTGLAGVNEQFF. DNA for the CDR3: TGTGCCAGCAGCCAACTAACGGGACTAGCGGGAGTCAATGAGCAGTTCTTC.